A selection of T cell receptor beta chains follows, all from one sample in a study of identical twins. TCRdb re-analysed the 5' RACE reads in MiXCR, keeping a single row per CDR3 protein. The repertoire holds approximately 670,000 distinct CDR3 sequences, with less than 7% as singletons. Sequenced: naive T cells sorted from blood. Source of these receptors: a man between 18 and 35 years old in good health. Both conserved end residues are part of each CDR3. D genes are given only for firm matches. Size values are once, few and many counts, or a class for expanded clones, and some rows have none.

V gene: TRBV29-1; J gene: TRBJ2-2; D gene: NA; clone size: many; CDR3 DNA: TGCAGCGTTGAGGCAGAGACGAACACCGGGGAGCTGTTTTTT; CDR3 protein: CSVEAETNTGELFF
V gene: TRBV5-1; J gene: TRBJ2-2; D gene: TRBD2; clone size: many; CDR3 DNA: TGCGCCAGCAGCTGGCTAGCGGACACCGGGGAGCTGTTTTTT; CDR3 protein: CASSWLADTGELFF
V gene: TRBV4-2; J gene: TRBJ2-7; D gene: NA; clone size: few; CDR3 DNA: TGTGCCAGCAGCCAAGACAGGGCGGCCGAGCAGTACTTC; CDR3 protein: CASSQDRAAEQYF
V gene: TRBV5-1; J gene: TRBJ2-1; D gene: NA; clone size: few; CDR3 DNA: TGCGCCAGCAGCCCTACCGTTATGGGGACGGTTTACTCCAATGAGCAGTTCTTC; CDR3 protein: CASSPTVMGTVYSNEQFF
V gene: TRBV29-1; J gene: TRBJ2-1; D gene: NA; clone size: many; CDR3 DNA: TGCAGCGTTGAAGTGGTGGGGAAAGGGCAGTTCTTC; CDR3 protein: CSVEVVGKGQFF
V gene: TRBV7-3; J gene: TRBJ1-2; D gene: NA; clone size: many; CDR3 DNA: TGTGCCAGCAGCTTACGGCAGACTCATGGCTACACCTTC; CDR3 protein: CASSLRQTHGYTF
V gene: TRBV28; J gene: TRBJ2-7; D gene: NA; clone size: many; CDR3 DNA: TGTGCCAGCACCGCGATGTCCTACGAGCAGTACTTC; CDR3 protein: CASTAMSYEQYF
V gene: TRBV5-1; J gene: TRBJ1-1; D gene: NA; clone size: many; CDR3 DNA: TGCGCCAGCAGCTTGCAGACTGGGGGCACTGAAGCTTTCTTT; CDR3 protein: CASSLQTGGTEAFF
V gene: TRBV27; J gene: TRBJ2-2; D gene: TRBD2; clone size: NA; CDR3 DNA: TGTGCCAGCAGCTCAGAGGTCGACGCGGGACTATACGATGTCGGGGAGCTGTTTTTT; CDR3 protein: CASSSEVDAGLYDVGELFF
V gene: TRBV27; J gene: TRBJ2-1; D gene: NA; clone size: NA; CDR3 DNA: TGTGCCAGCCATGACTCCGACAATGAGCAGTTCTTC; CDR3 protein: CASHDSDNEQFF
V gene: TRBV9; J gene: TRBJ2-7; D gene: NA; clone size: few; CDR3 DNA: TGTGCCAGCAGCGATGGGGTAGATGGCTACGAGCAGTACTTC; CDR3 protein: CASSDGVDGYEQYF
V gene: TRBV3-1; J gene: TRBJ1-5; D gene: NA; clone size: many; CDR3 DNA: TGTGCCAGCAGCGAAAACACAGGCAATCAGCCCCAGCATTTT; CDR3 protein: CASSENTGNQPQHF
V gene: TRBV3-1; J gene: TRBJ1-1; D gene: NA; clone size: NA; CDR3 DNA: TGTGCCAGCAGGACCGACACTGAAGCTTTCTTT; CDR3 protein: CASRTDTEAFF
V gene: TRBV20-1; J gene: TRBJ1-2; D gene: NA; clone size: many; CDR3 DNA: TGCAGTGCTAAGGTCTATGGCTACACCTTC; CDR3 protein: CSAKVYGYTF
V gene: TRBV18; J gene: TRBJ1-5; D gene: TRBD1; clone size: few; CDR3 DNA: TGTGCCAGCTCATCGGTGGGGACAGTGGATCAGCCCCAGCATTTT; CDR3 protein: CASSSVGTVDQPQHF
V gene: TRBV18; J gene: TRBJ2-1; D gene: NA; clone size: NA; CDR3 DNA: TGTGCCAGCTCACCAAGTAGGTCCTACAATGAGCAGTTCTTC; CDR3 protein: CASSPSRSYNEQFF